This TCR beta chain was identified during a study of response to subunit inactivated influenza vaccine. Study-level findings and limits: Each seasonal flu vaccination may recruit only limited new T cells, authors suggested.

Between the trimmed V and J ends, which lost 7 bases and 8 bases, there was a span of 11 bases. The CDR3 has 12 residues. This clonotype has a handful of counts. Its cognate antigen is unknown. TCRdb itself ran the RT-PCR reads through MiXCR, one entry per CDR3 protein. Of some 850,000 distinct CDR3 sequences detected, approximately 18% appear once; the ten largest clones hold about 11%. This specimen was PBMCs from blood, taken roughly 5 days after vaccination. The source of this sequence is a man aged 50-59 years who received an inactivated influenza vaccine. The V and J genes are TRBV12-3 or TRBV12-4 and TRBJ1-4, with a tentative D call TRBD1 (5 bases). This chain's CDR3 is CASNGGTEKLFF. Here the CDR3 DNA reads TGTGCCAGCAATGGTGGGACCGAAAAACTGTTTTTT.